The text below deals with one T cell receptor (beta chain). The CDR3 is 12 amino acids. The V and J ends lost 2 bases and 8 bases respectively, with 9 bases between them. CDR1 is MNHEY, CDR2 SVGAGI, per germline. The data belong to a study of blood T cell repertoires in COVID-19. Study-wide context: Samples representing acute and convalescent COVID-19 were sourced from the United States, Italy and Spain. From T cells, B-cell-depleted T cells, or PBMCs came the material, which was cDNA or gDNA.

Authors' data handling: Reference gene primers were amplified, and this amplification served to estimate nucleated cell counts. Clones were read by immunoSEQ multiplex PCR, and TCRdb kept only the in-frame ones, dropping some. D and trimming were read from the DNA, whereas the V and J calls and clone size are those reported in that table. The sample consists of over 250,000 clones, less than 90% of them appearing once. This receptor was obtained from a human donor in a cohort sampled during active COVID-19. V gene TRBV6-5 combines with J gene TRBJ1-2, with unresolved D. Input material: peripheral blood. CDR3 bases: TGTGCCAGCAGTTACCGGCCCGGGGGCTACACCTTC. It encodes CASSYRPGGYTF.